This T cell receptor (beta chain) was sequenced in a study of cytomegalovirus exposure and HLA in healthy donors. Notes on the study in general: Later analysis indicated greater clonal expansion among HLA-associated TCR beta chains than among equally common other chains. Analysis was carried out at a later point, and it linked a missense DCLRE1C variant to TCR beta V- and J-gene trimming. A prior analysis recorded that most TCR beta V segments were productive about 87% or about 30% of the time.

With V trimmed by 6 bases and J by 9 bases, 11 bases remained unmatched. The CDR3 runs 15 residues. Germline CDR1 reads MNHEY; CDR2 reads SMNVEV (reference sequence). A note on this clone: What it binds is unknown.

PCR primers comprised 60 Vbeta and 13 Jbeta primers. Sequencing used immunoSEQ multiplex PCR; TCRdb keeps in-frame clones, though not all of them. The repertoire includes 100,000 or so clones, about 70% of them detected once, and about 2% sits in the top ten. The material sequenced was PBMCs. This sequence joins TRBV27 and TRBJ1-5, with TRBD1 matching over 10 bases. This receptor was taken from a human donor in good health. The CDR3 sequence: CASRVGQGVRGPQHF. CDR3 DNA sequence: TGTGCCAGCAGGGTCGGACAGGGGGTAAGGGGGCCCCAGCATTTT.